This paragraph reports one T cell receptor (beta chain). Antigen unknown. Time point indicated: persistent/refractory GD, antithyroid drugs over 5 years with positive TRAb. The TCR library was made from RNA that had been extracted from PBMCs in TRIzol. Each patient gave approximately 9.6 milliliters of EDTA-anticoagulated peripheral blood. The record originates from a study of regulatory T cells in long-lasting Graves disease. Findings of the study overall: When disease was persistent, TRBV28, TRBJ1-2 and TRBJ2-5 were the favored segments. Patients with persistent disease shared some 2,900 public clonotypes, outpacing the roughly 970 shared by new patients.

Building the TCR beta libraries relied on iRepertoire HTBI primers, and CDR3 regions underwent Arm-PCR. TCRdb re-analysed the multiplex PCR reads in MiXCR, keeping a single row per CDR3 protein. The sample gives around 450,000 distinct CDR3 sequences, 20% to 25% of which show up once; roughly 7% is in the top ten. V gave up 0 bases and J gave up 2 bases, with 9 bases separating them. Germline CDR1 is SGHNT and CDR2 is YYREEE (reference sequence). The CDR3 is 14 residues long. The chain links TRBV5-4 to TRBJ2-7; D is undetermined. The TCR comes from a female donor with Graves disease. The specimen was peripheral blood mononuclear cells (PBMCs), collected when the disease was refractory, from a patient treated with antithyroid drugs. Here the CDR3 reads CASSLEHPAYEQYF. The DNA for the CDR3 is TGTGCCAGCAGCTTGGAACATCCGGCCTACGAGCAGTACTTC.